This T cell receptor (beta chain) was identified in a study of blood T cell repertoires in COVID-19. In the study overall: PBMCs, B-cell-depleted T cells, or T cells provided the cDNA or gDNA that made up the material.

The CDR3 extends over 16 amino acids. V was clipped by 2 bases and J by 1 base; unmatched bases: 4. The V gene's germline CDR1 is MGHRA and CDR2 YSYEKL. Participants, about 18 to 90 years old, spanned more than 20 US areas. As originally analysed: The assay estimated nucleated cells by amplifying reference gene primers. Clones were sequenced by immunoSEQ multiplex PCR, and TCRdb holds only the in-frame ones, with some missing. D and trimming come from the DNA, and the V and J calls and clone size come from that table. The table records a few hundred thousand clones, 85% to 90% of them present only once.

The sequenced sample was PBMCs or T cells enriched from blood (not recorded which). The V call is TRBV4-1, the J call TRBJ2-5, with TRBD2 matching over 10 bases. This receptor was identified in a man aged 18-30 years who had recovered from COVID-19. CDR3 nucleotide sequence: TGCGCCAGCAGCCAAACAAGCGGGGGGGGCCAAGAGACCCAGTACTTC. Translated: CASSQTSGGGQETQYF.